Each of the 18 T cell receptor beta chains below was sequenced from the same sample in a study of T cell responses to AZD1222 COVID-19 vaccine. Assay used: immunoSEQ multiplex PCR; TCRdb lists only in-frame clones, some missing. The sample has around 150,000 clones, approximately 90% seen once. The source was peripheral blood, collected on day 0 of AZD1222 vaccination. These receptors were collected from an adult in good health.

CDR3 sequence reads: CASSHGTSGNEQFF. DNA of the CDR3: TGTGCCAGCAGCCACGGGACTAGCGGCAATGAGCAGTTCTTC. The chain uses TRBV3-1 (or the pseudogene TRBV3-2) and TRBJ2-1; 11 positions match TRBD2. The CDR3 totals 14 residues. Germline V CDR1 and CDR2: LGHDT, YNNKEL (reference sequence). J lost 6 bases, V lost 3 bases, and 1 base had no gene match.

The chain combines TRBV6-1 with TRBJ2-7; D is unresolved. Germline V gene lookup returns CDR1 MNHNS and CDR2 SASEGT. This CDR3 contains 15 residues. With 0 bases removed from V and 5 bases from J, the gap between germline ends came to 14 bases. CDR3 bases: TGTGCCAGCAGTGAAGCCCCAGGAAGAGGCCACGAGCAGTACTTC. Translation: CASSEAPGRGHEQYF.

V usage is TRBV7-9 and J usage is TRBJ1-2; unclear D gene. CDR1 is SEHNR and CDR2 is FQNEAQ in the germline V gene (reference sequence). The ends were cut back, 4 bases at V and 1 base at J, with 13 bases in the middle. CDR3 length: 15 amino acids. The DNA of the CDR3 is TGTGCCAGCAGCTCCGAACGGGGTCTTAACTATGGCTACACCTTC. This gives the protein CASSSERGLNYGYTF.

DNA of the CDR3: TGTGCCAGCAGCCCAAGGACAGGGCCCCTTAGCAATCAGCCCCAGCATTTT. Its translation: CASSPRTGPLSNQPQHF. The chain recombines TRBV7-3 with TRBJ1-5; TRBD1 matches at 8 bases. The CDR3 contains 17 residues. CDR1 SGHTA and CDR2 FQGTGA come from the germline V gene. V lost 5 bases to trimming and J lost 0 bases; unmatched junction nucleotides: 9.

Notes on this clone: Other DNA sequences in this sample translate to the same CDR3. The chain links TRBV28 to TRBJ2-7; TRBD2 matches at 11 bases. Germline CDR1 reads MDHEN; CDR2 reads SYDVKM. V lost 7 bases, J lost 1 base, and 9 bases stayed unmatched. The CDR3 contains 16 residues. CDR3 residues: CASTPGGTSGSYEQYF. The CDR3 DNA reads TGTGCCAGCACCCCCGGAGGGACTAGCGGATCCTACGAGCAGTACTTC.

This chain joins TRBV5-4 and TRBJ1-5, with 7 bases that match TRBD1. Per the germline V gene, CDR1 is SGHNT and CDR2 is YYREEE (reference sequence). This CDR3 contains 15 residues. Losses at the gene ends were 0 bases for V and 5 bases for J; bases not matched to a gene: 5. The chain's CDR3 is CASSLDRGIDQPQHF. The CDR3 DNA reads as TGTGCCAGCAGCTTGGACAGGGGTATAGATCAGCCCCAGCATTTT.

The chain combines TRBV18 with TRBJ2-1; TRBD2 is a possible D gene (7 bases). Germline lookup yields CDR1 KGHSH and CDR2 LQKENI. The length of the CDR3 is 15 residues. V lost 0 bases to trimming and J lost 7 bases, with 13 bases between them. The CDR3 sequence is CASSPPGGAKNEQFF. In nucleotides, the CDR3 is TGTGCCAGCTCACCACCGGGGGGGGCGAAGAATGAGCAGTTCTTC.

The chain recombines TRBV28 with TRBJ1-4; 8 nucleotides agree with TRBD1. The junction had 10 bases not matched to a gene; V was cut back by 7 bases and J by 6 bases. The CDR3 contains 15 residues. Germline CDR1 MDHEN, CDR2 SYDVKM. The CDR3 nucleotides read TGTGCCAGCACCCCGGACAGGGAGCGGGATGAAAAACTGTTTTTT. Protein: CASTPDRERDEKLFF. Full variable domain (rest looked up from reference TRBV28 and TRBJ1-4): DVKVTQSSRYLVKRTGEKVFLECVQDMDHENMFWYRQDPGLGLRLIYFSYDVKMKEKGDIPEGYSVSREKKERFSLILESASTNQTSMYLCASTPDRERDEKLFFGSGTQLSVL.

This sequence joins TRBV3-1 (or the pseudogene TRBV3-2) and TRBJ2-5, with TRBD2 matching over 8 bases. CDR3 length equals 15 residues. Germline CDR1 is LGHDT and CDR2 is YNNKEL (reference sequence). The V and J ends lost 1 base and 1 base, in that order; junction bases with no gene match: 2. The CDR3 nucleotides read TGTGCCAGCAGCCAAGCGGGACTAGGCCAAGAGACCCAGTACTTC. Translation: CASSQAGLGQETQYF.

This clone was counted once. The gene calls are TRBV11-2 and TRBJ2-7, with TRBD2 matching over 10 bases. The CDR3 extends over 17 amino acids. The V segment lost 3 bases and the J segment 2 bases; nucleotides outside the gene matches: 10. Germline values: CDR1 SGHAT, CDR2 FQNNGV. CDR3 in amino acids: CASSLTTSGKYTYEQYF. The CDR3 nucleotides read TGTGCCAGCAGCTTGACTACTAGCGGGAAATATACCTACGAGCAGTACTTC.

The chain combines TRBV19 with TRBJ1-4; D is ambiguous. Per the germline V gene, CDR1 is LNHDA and CDR2 is SQIVND (reference sequence). CDR3 length equals 14 residues. The V gene lost 6 bases and the J gene lost 0 bases, with 8 bases spanning the gap. The chain's CDR3 is CASSWRATNEKLFF. The CDR3 bases are TGTGCCAGTAGCTGGCGTGCAACTAATGAAAAACTGTTTTTT.

The chain couples TRBV10-3 to TRBJ1-3; unclear D gene. Germline V lookup: CDR1 ENHRY, CDR2 SYGVKD. Trimming shortened V by 7 bases and J by 0 bases, and 10 bases separated the two germline ends. The CDR3 is 14 amino acids. DNA for the CDR3: TGTGCCATCAAAGGACGCCGCTCTGGAAACACCATATATTTT. As protein: CAIKGRRSGNTIYF.

V usage is TRBV11-2 and J usage is TRBJ1-1; TRBD1 aligns across 7 bases. Losses at the gene ends were 6 bases for V and 5 bases for J; bases not matched to a gene: 12. Germline values: CDR1 SGHAT, CDR2 FQNNGV. The CDR3 sequence is 15 residues long. In DNA, the CDR3 is TGTGCCAGCAGTCCCTTAGGGGGCGCGAAGACTGAAGCTTTCTTT. This codes for CASSPLGGAKTEAFF.

The chain carries TRBV28 and TRBJ1-4; D remains unclear. CDR1 and CDR2 (germline): MDHEN, SYDVKM. The CDR3 runs 16 residues. V dropped 7 bases and J dropped 4 bases, with 19 bases sitting between them. The CDR3 bases are TGTGCCAGCACTCCTCGGTTGGGAACATATAATGAAAAACTGTTTTTT. It yields the protein CASTPRLGTYNEKLFF.

This chain connects TRBV28 to TRBJ1-2; D is unclear. CDR1 and CDR2 from the germline V gene are MDHEN and SYDVKM. V was shortened by 3 bases and J by 8 bases, with 7 bases between the two germline ends. The CDR3 consists of 11 residues. The CDR3: CASSLTSGYTF. The CDR3 DNA sequence: TGTGCCAGCAGTTTGACCTCCGGCTACACCTTC.

The chain joins TRBV4-2 to TRBJ1-1; a possible D gene is TRBD1 (5 bases). From germline, CDR1 is LGHNA and CDR2 YNFKEQ. The CDR3 covers 15 residues. V was cut by 0 bases and J by 4 bases, with 12 bases left in between. In DNA, the CDR3 is TGTGCCAGCAGCCAAGAAGGGCAGGGAGGCACTGAAGCTTTCTTT. Translation gives CASSQEGQGGTEAFF.

The J gene is TRBJ1-2, the V gene TRBV28, with D unclear. V lost 8 bases and J lost 7, with 17 bases in between. The CDR3 is made up of 13 amino acids. Germline-derived CDR1 and CDR2 are MDHEN and SYDVKM. The CDR3: CASSTGQGPGYTF. The DNA for the CDR3 is TGTGCCAGCTCTACGGGCCAAGGGCCTGGCTACACCTTC.

V usage is TRBV5-6 and J usage is TRBJ1-6; D uncertain. V lost 1 base and J 7 bases, leaving 12 bases between the germline ends. This CDR3 contains 15 residues. From germline, CDR1 is SGHDT and CDR2 YYEEEE. CDR3 sequence (DNA): TGTGCCAGCAGCTTGTTCCAGGCTGAGAATTCACCCCTCCACTTT. Encoded protein: CASSLFQAENSPLHF.